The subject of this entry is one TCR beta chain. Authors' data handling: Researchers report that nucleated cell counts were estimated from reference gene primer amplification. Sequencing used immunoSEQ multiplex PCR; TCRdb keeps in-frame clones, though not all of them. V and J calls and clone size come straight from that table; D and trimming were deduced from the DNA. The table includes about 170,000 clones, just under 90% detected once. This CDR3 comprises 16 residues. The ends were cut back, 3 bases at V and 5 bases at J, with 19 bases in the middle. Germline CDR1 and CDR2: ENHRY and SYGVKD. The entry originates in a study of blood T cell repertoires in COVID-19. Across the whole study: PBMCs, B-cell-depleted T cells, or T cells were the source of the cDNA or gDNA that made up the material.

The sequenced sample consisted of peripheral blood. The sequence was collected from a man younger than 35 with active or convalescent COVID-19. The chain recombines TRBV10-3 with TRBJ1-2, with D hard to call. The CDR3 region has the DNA TGTGCCATCAGTGACCCAGGACTGACGAGCGATTATGGCTACACCTTC. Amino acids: CAISDPGLTSDYGYTF.